The 7 T cell receptor beta chains below all came from one sample that was sequenced in a study of blood T cell repertoires in COVID-19 (dated by TCRdb to between 2020 and 2021). The library was obtained by the immunoSEQ multiplex PCR assay. This immuneACCESS table, as held by TCRdb, lists in-frame sequences with V and J called but not all clones. Of the missing ones, under half trace to an unresolved V gene in checked studies; the others have no known cause. The sample yields around 100,000 clones; around four fifths were counted once. Together, the top ten hold under 35% of the sample. What was sequenced was peripheral blood. The receptors come from a man between 65 and 79 years old with active or convalescent COVID-19.

The chain uses TRBV4-2 and TRBJ1-4; 8 nucleotides agree with TRBD1. Trimming cost V 1 base and J 4 bases; bases outside gene matches: 2. Germline V gives CDR1 LGHNA, CDR2 YNFKEQ. The CDR3 runs to 15 residues. Written as DNA, the CDR3 is TGTGCCAGCAGCCAAGGACAGGGGAATAATGAAAAACTGTTTTTT. Translation: CASSQGQGNNEKLFF.

V and J are TRBV11-2 and TRBJ2-3, with D possibly TRBD2 on 7 matching bases. This CDR3 has 15 residues. The V and J ends lost 1 base and 1 base respectively, with 9 bases between them. Germline V gene data show CDR1 as SGHAT and CDR2 as FQNNGV. In nucleotides, the CDR3 is TGTGCCAGCAGCTTAGTCGGGGGGCGCACAGATACGCAGTATTTT. It codes for CASSLVGGRTDTQYF.

The rearrangement links TRBV19 to TRBJ2-1; tentative D call: TRBD2 (5 bases). Trimming removed 7 bases from V and 4 bases from J, with 17 bases in between. This CDR3 contains 15 residues. CDR1 and CDR2 from the germline V gene are LNHDA and SQIVND (reference sequence). CDR3 sequence (DNA): TGTGCCAGTACCCAGCCGGGGTGGGGTTACAATGAGCAGTTCTTC. It is translated as CASTQPGWGYNEQFF.

The V call is TRBV2, the J call TRBJ1-6; D perhaps matches TRBD1 (6 bases). V was clipped by 7 bases and J by 9 bases, with 16 bases between them. Germline V gene lookup returns CDR1 SNHLY and CDR2 FYNNEI. This CDR3 has 14 amino acids. This CDR3 is CASKRTERSSPLHF. The CDR3 bases are TGTGCCAGCAAAAGGACAGAACGAAGTTCACCCCTCCACTTT.

This clone was observed once. The chain is built from TRBV7-3 and TRBJ2-3, with TRBD2 matching 12 bases. After removal of 1 base from V and 4 bases from J, the junction contained 6 bases not matched to a gene. The CDR3 runs 17 residues. Germline V CDR1 and CDR2: SGHTA, FQGTGA. DNA of the CDR3: TGTGCCAGCAGCTTAAGTCGGACTAGCGGGGTCCCAGATACGCAGTATTTT. It encodes CASSLSRTSGVPDTQYF.

The J gene is TRBJ2-2, the V gene TRBV24-1; 9 positions match TRBD1. The CDR3 has 17 amino acids. In germline, CDR1 is KGHDR, CDR2 SFDVKD. V lost 4 bases, J lost 2 bases, and 7 bases stayed unmatched. The CDR3 DNA follows: TGTGCCACCAGTGACCCACCGGGACAGGGAAACACCGGGGAGCTGTTTTTT. Encoded protein: CATSDPPGQGNTGELFF.

The gene calls are TRBV7-8 and TRBJ2-1; 8 bases fit TRBD1. The CDR3 sequence is 13 residues long. V lost 10 bases, J lost 7 bases, and 9 bases stayed unmatched. Per the germline V gene, CDR1 is SGHVS and CDR2 is FQNEAQ. The CDR3 nucleotides read TGTGCCACCGCGCAGGGGGCCCCTAATGAGCAGTTCTTC. Its protein product is CATAQGAPNEQFF. Supplemented by reference TRBV7-8 and TRBJ2-1, the full variable domain reads GAGVSQSPRYKVAKRGQDVALRCDPISGHVSLFWYQQALGQGPEFLTYFQNEAQLDKSGLPSDRFFAERPEGSVSTLKIQRTQQEDSAVYLCATAQGAPNEQFFGPGTRLTVL.